This T cell receptor beta chain was sequenced for a study of T-cell reconstitution after alpha-beta-depleted transplantation in children. Comments on this clonotype: A much larger clone lies a single base off, so this may be a read error.

TCRbeta library construction was performed incorporating unique molecular identifiers. TCRdb re-called the PCR reads through MiXCR, storing one row per CDR3 protein. The sample lists 200,000 to 250,000 distinct CDR3 sequences, about a tenth seen once, with over 25% in the top ten. The V end was cut by 6 bases, the J end by 9 bases, with 17 bases between. Per germline, CDR1 MNHEY and CDR2 SVGEGT. The CDR3 contains 13 residues. The sample here was PBMCs, taken before TCRalphabeta/CD19-depleted stem cell transplant. The J gene is TRBJ2-5, the V gene TRBV6-2 or TRBV6-3; TRBD2 might be the D (5 bases). The clonotype comes from a child younger than two with acute myeloid leukemia, due to receive a stem cell transplant. CDR3 region: CASRSGLVEAQYF. The CDR3 DNA reads TGTGCCAGCAGGTCCGGGCTAGTGGAGGCCCAGTACTTC.